Reported below is one T cell receptor beta chain. The data were obtained in a study of CD8 T cells in Susac syndrome. Reverse transcription of 0.5 to 1 ug RNA used random hexamers. TCRdb analysed the immunoSEQ multiplex PCR reads with MiXCR anew, one entry per CDR3 protein. The sample records 150,000 to 200,000 distinct CDR3 sequences, 94% being singletons. With V trimmed by 3 bases and J by 10 bases, 9 bases remained unmatched. This CDR3 comprises 14 residues. The germline V gene has CDR1 MGHDK and CDR2 SYGVNS. V and J are TRBV25-1 and TRBJ2-1; 7 bases match TRBD1. Sequenced input: CD4+ T cells from PBMCs. The sequence came from a human donor with Susac syndrome. The CDR3 here is CASSDRDSLGEQFF. In DNA form, the CDR3 reads TGTGCCAGCAGTGATCGGGACAGCCTAGGGGAGCAGTTCTTC.